Listed below are T cell receptor beta chains from one sample, sequenced in a study of T cell responses to AZD1222 COVID-19 vaccine. Here immunoSEQ multiplex PCR was the method, and the copy in TCRdb shows in-frame clones only, minus some. The sample holds around 65,000 clones; around 85% are singletons and the top ten take 26%. The specimen was peripheral blood, collected 28 days after the second AZD1222 dose. These receptors all come from an adult who received the AZD1222 COVID-19 vaccine. CDR3s include the opening cysteine and the closing phenylalanine or tryptophan. D genes are given only for firm matches. Expanded clones get a size class; other rows say once, few or many, or leave the size out.

size	V	D	J	DNA	CDR3
few	TRBV29-1	TRBD1	TRBJ2-7	TGCAGCGGCCGGGAACAGGGGGCGGGCGAGCAGTACTTC	CSGREQGAGEQYF
.	TRBV28	TRBD1	TRBJ1-5	TGTGCCAGCAAGATCGGACAGGGGAATCAGCCCCAGCATTTT	CASKIGQGNQPQHF
.	TRBV19	.	TRBJ2-6	TGTGCCAGCGAAGGGGTCTCTGGGGCCAACGTCCTGACTTTC	CASEGVSGANVLTF
.	TRBV6-5	TRBD1	TRBJ2-4	TGTGCCAGCACAAGGGACAGGGGTGACATTCAGTACTTC	CASTRDRGDIQYF
.	TRBV6-2/TRBV6-3	.	TRBJ2-3	TGTGCCAGCAGTTCCAGCCCCTTCAAAGATACGCAGTATTTT	CASSSSPFKDTQYF
.	TRBV6-5	.	TRBJ2-7	TGTGCCAGCAGTTATTCGAGGAGGTCCTACGAGCAGTACTTC	CASSYSRRSYEQYF
.	TRBV19	.	TRBJ1-6	TGTGCCACCTCCGGGACCACAACTTCACCCCTCCACTTT	CATSGTTTSPLHF
.	TRBV6-5	.	TRBJ2-3	TGTGCCAGCAGGGCGGGCGGGGGCGCAGATACGCAGTATTTT	CASRAGGGADTQYF
.	TRBV18	TRBD1	TRBJ1-1	TGTGCCAGCTCACCGAGACAGGGGAGAACTGAAGCTTTCTTT	CASSPRQGRTEAFF
.	TRBV9	.	TRBJ1-2	TGTGCCAGCAGCGCCGATTTCCAGGGCCGGGCTTACGGCTACACCTTC	CASSADFQGRAYGYTF
.	TRBV14	.	TRBJ2-5	TGTGCCAGCAGCCAAGATCCCTGGGGAAGGCTCCAGTACTTC	CASSQDPWGRLQYF
.	TRBV3-1/TRBV3-2	.	TRBJ1-1	TGTGCCAGCAGCCAAGATAGGCAGAACACTGAAGCTTTCTTT	CASSQDRQNTEAFF
few	TRBV9	.	TRBJ1-2	TGTGCCAGCAGAGCTAACTCACAGGGAAGGGGACCTGGCTACACCTTC	CASRANSQGRGPGYTF
.	TRBV6-5	.	TRBJ2-7	TGTGCCAGCAGTTGGGGACCAAAGCAAGAATACGAGCAGTACTTC	CASSWGPKQEYEQYF
.	TRBV7-2	TRBD2	TRBJ2-2	TGTGCCAGCAGCCCGAGGGCTAGCGGGGCCACCGGGGAGCTGTTTTTT	CASSPRASGATGELFF
.	TRBV5-1	TRBD1	TRBJ1-5	TGCGCCAGCAGCTTTCAGGGGGATCAGCCCCAGCATTTT	CASSFQGDQPQHF
.	TRBV5-1	TRBD1	TRBJ1-2	TGCGCCAGCAGCTTGGCGGACAGGTTCGGTGGCTACACCTTC	CASSLADRFGGYTF
few	TRBV28	TRBD2	TRBJ2-7	TGTGCCAGCGGCCTCGTTGTGACTAGCGGGTGGGAGCAGTACTTC	CASGLVVTSGWEQYF
.	TRBV7-9	.	TRBJ1-4	TGTGCCAGCACCAGAGCGGCAGGCGGTGAAAAACTGTTTTTT	CASTRAAGGEKLFF
.	TRBV7-3	.	TRBJ2-1	TGTGCCAGCAGCCTTTATAGTACCTACAATGAGCAGTTCTTC	CASSLYSTYNEQFF
.	TRBV6-1	.	TRBJ1-2	TGTGCCAGCAGTGAAATCACTACCTATGGCTACACCTTC	CASSEITTYGYTF
.	TRBV19	TRBD1	TRBJ2-7	TGTGCCAGTAGTCGGACAGGGGGACTCTCCTACGAGCAGTACTTC	CASSRTGGLSYEQYF
.	TRBV12-5	.	TRBJ1-3	TGTGCTAGTGGTGCCCCGGGTCGGGGGTCTGGAAACACCATATATTTT	CASGAPGRGSGNTIYF
.	TRBV7-9	.	TRBJ2-1	TGTGCCAGCAATCGACAGGTTTCCGATGAGCAGTTCTTC	CASNRQVSDEQFF
.	TRBV10-3	.	TRBJ2-2	TGTGCCATCAGTTCTGCCGGGGTCACCGGGGAGCTGTTTTTT	CAISSAGVTGELFF
.	TRBV6-5	TRBD1	TRBJ1-5	TGTGCCAGCAGCCAGACCCAGGGGGCTCAGCAGCCCCAGCATTTT	CASSQTQGAQQPQHF
.	TRBV9	.	TRBJ2-3	TGTGCCAGCAGCGTAGGTCAGAGCGGTTCAGATACGCAGTATTTT	CASSVGQSGSDTQYF
.	TRBV19	TRBD1	TRBJ2-7	TGTGCCAGTAGTCCGGGACAGGGGACCTACGAGCAGTACTTC	CASSPGQGTYEQYF
.	TRBV6-5	TRBD1	TRBJ1-2	TGTGCCAGCAGTTTGGCAGGGGGGTCACGTCTCTACACCTTC	CASSLAGGSRLYTF
.	TRBV6-1	.	TRBJ2-6	TGTGCCAGCAGTGAACACAGTAGACCTGGGGCCAACGTCCTGACTTTC	CASSEHSRPGANVLTF
.	TRBV10-3	TRBD2	TRBJ2-7	TGTGCCCATGCGACACTAGCGGGCTACGAGCAGTACTTC	CAHATLAGYEQYF
.	TRBV5-6	TRBD2	TRBJ2-1	TGTGCCAGCAGCTCATTACTAGCGGGCTACTACAATGAGCAGTTCTTC	CASSSLLAGYYNEQFF
.	TRBV27	.	TRBJ1-3	TGTGCCAGCAGTTGGACAGCTGGAAACACCATATATTTT	CASSWTAGNTIYF
few	TRBV10-1	.	TRBJ1-5	TGCGCCAGCAGTGAAGTGGGGGTTAGTATAATGGGGCCCCAGCATTTT	CASSEVGVSIMGPQHF
once	TRBV19	.	TRBJ2-1	TGTGCCAGTAGTATTTCCTCCGACTACAATGAGCAGTTCTTC	CASSISSDYNEQFF
.	TRBV6-5	TRBD2	TRBJ2-7	TGTGCCAGCAGCCCCCCGGCTAGCGGATTCTACGAGCAGTACTTC	CASSPPASGFYEQYF
.	TRBV11-2	.	TRBJ1-2	TGTGCCAGCAGCTCCCACCTGGGGGTCGGCTACACCTTC	CASSSHLGVGYTF
once	TRBV5-4	TRBD2	TRBJ2-7	TGTGCCAGCAGCCCGACTAGCGGGAAGGCTCCCTACGAGCAGTACTTC	CASSPTSGKAPYEQYF
few	TRBV7-8	.	TRBJ1-1	TGTGCCAGCAGCAAGGACTACACTGAAGCTTTCTTT	CASSKDYTEAFF
once	TRBV7-2	.	TRBJ2-5	TGTGCCAGCAGCTTATCAAGGGGGTACCAAGAGACCCAGTACTTC	CASSLSRGYQETQYF
.	TRBV28	.	TRBJ1-4	TGTGCCAGCATTTCAGGGGCCGTCGCAACTAATGAAAAACTGTTTTTT	CASISGAVATNEKLFF
.	TRBV28	.	TRBJ1-6	TGTGCCAGCAGTACAGGGAACTCACCCCTCCACTTT	CASSTGNSPLHF
.	TRBV7-9	TRBD2	TRBJ2-1	TGTGCCAGCAGCTTACGGGGGGAGCGGACTAATGAGCAGTTCTTC	CASSLRGERTNEQFF
.	TRBV19	.	TRBJ2-3	TGTGCCAGTCGACCAGGTAGCACAGATACGCAGTATTTT	CASRPGSTDTQYF
.	TRBV10-3	.	TRBJ1-2	TGTGCCATCAGGTCAGGGGATGGCTACACCTTC	CAIRSGDGYTF
.	TRBV6-1	TRBD2	TRBJ2-7	TGTGCCAGCAGTGAAGCAGCGGGGGAGCAGTACTTC	CASSEAAGEQYF
.	TRBV29-1	.	TRBJ1-1	TGCAGCTCCGTCATCGGGGGAGTTGAAGCTTTCTTT	CSSVIGGVEAFF
.	TRBV6-4	.	TRBJ2-7	TGTGCCAGCAGTCCGGACTCATACTCCTACGAGCAGTACTTC	CASSPDSYSYEQYF